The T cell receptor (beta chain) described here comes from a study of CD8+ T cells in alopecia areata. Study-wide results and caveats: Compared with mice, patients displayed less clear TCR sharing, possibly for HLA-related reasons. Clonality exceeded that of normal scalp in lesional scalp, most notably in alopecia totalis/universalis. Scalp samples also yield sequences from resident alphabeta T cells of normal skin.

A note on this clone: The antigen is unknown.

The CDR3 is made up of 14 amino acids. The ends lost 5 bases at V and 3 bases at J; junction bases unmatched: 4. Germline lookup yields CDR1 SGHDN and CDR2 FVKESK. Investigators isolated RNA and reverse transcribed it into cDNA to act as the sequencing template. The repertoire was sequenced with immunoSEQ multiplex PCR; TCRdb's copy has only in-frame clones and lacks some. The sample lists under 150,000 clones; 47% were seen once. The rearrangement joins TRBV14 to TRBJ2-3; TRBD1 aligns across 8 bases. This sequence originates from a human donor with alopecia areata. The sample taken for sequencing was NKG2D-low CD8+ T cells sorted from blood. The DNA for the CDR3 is TGTGCCAGCAGCGACAGGGGCGAAACAGATACGCAGTATTTT. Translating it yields CASSDRGETDTQYF.